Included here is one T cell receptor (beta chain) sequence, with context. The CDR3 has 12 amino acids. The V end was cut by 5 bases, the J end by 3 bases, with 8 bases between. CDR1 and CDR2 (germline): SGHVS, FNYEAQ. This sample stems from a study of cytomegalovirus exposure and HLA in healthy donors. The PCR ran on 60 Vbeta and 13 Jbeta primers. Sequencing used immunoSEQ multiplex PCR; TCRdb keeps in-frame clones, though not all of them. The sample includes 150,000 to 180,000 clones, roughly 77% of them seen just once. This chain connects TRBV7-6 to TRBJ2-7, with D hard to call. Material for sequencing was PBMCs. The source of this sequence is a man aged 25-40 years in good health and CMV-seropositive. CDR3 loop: CASSRNNYEQYF. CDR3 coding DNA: TGTGCCAGCAGCCGTAATAACTACGAGCAGTACTTC.